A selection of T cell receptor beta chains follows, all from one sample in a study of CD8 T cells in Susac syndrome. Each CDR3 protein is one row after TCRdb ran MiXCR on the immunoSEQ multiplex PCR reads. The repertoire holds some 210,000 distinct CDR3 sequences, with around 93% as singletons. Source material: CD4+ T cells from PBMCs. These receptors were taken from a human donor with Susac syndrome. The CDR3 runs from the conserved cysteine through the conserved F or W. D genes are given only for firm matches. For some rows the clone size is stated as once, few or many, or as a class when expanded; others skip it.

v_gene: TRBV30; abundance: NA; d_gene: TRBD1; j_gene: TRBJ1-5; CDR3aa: CAWREGQYSNQPQHF; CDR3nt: TGTGCCTGGAGGGAGGGACAGTATAGCAATCAGCCCCAGCATTTT
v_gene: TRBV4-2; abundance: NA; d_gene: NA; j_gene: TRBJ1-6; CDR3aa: CASSQDGGYNSPLHF; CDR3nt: TGTGCCAGCAGCCAAGACGGAGGCTATAATTCACCCCTCCACTTT
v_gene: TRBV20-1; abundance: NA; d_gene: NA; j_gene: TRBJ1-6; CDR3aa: CSARDQTRGDSPLHF; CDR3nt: TGCAGTGCTAGAGACCAGACCAGGGGTGATTCACCCCTCCACTTT
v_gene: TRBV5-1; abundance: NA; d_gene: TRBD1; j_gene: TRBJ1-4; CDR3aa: CASSQGARWEKLFF; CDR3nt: TGCGCCAGCTCCCAGGGGGCGCGATGGGAAAAACTGTTTTTT
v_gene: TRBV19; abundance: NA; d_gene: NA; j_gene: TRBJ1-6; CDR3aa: CASRTQASNSPLHF; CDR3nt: TGTGCCAGTAGAACCCAGGCATCCAATTCACCCCTCCACTTT
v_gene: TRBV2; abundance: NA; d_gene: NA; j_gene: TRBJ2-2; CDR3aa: CSSGAENTGELFF; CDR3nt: TGTTCCTCAGGGGCGGAGAACACCGGGGAGCTGTTTTTT
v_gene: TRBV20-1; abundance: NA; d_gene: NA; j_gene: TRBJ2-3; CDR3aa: CSARGITDTQYF; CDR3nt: TGCAGTGCTAGAGGGATCACAGATACGCAGTATTTT
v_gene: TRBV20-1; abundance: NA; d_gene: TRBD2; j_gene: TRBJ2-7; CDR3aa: CSARVAGFYEQYF; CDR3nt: TGCAGTGCTAGAGTAGCGGGGTTCTACGAGCAGTACTTC
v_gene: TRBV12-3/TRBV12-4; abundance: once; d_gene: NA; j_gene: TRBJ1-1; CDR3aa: CASNDRLNTEAFF; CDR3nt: TGTGCCAGCAACGACAGGTTGAACACTGAAGCTTTCTTT
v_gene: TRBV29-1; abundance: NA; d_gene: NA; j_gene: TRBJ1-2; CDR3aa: CSVPEGYNYGYTF; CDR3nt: TGCAGCGTGCCCGAGGGATACAACTATGGCTACACCTTC
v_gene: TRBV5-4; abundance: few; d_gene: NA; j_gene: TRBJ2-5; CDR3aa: CASSLDIQETQYF; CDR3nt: TGTGCCAGCAGCTTGGACATCCAAGAGACCCAGTACTTC
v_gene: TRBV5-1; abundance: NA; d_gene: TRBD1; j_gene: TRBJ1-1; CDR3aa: CASSLTRGATEAFF; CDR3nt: TGCGCCAGCAGCTTAACCAGGGGGGCCACTGAAGCTTTCTTT
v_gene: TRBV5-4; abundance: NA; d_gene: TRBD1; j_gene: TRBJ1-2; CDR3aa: CASSLEGQVYGYTF; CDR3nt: TGTGCCAGCAGCTTGGAGGGACAGGTCTATGGCTACACCTTC
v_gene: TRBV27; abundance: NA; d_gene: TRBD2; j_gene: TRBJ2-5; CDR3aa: CASRTSGGTQYF; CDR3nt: TGTGCCAGCAGAACTAGCGGCGGGACCCAGTACTTC
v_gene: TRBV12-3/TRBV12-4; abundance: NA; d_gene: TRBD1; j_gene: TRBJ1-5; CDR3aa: CASSPGTEQPQHF; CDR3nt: TGTGCCAGCAGCCCAGGGACAGAGCAGCCCCAGCATTTT
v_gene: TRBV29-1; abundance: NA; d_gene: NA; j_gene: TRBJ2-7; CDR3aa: CSVEVGREQYF; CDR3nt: TGCAGCGTTGAAGTCGGACGCGAGCAGTACTTC
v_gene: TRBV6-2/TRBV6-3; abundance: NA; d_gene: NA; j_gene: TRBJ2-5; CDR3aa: CASGSFQETQYF; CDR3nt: TGTGCCAGCGGATCTTTCCAAGAGACCCAGTACTTC
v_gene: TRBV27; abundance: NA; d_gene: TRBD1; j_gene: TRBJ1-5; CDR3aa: CASSARDSFPNQPQHF; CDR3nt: TGTGCCAGCAGTGCCCGGGACAGTTTTCCCAATCAGCCCCAGCATTTT
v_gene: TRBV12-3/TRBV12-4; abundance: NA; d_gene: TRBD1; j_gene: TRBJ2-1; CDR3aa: CASSSGTGGHNEQFF; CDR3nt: TGTGCCAGCAGTTCAGGGACAGGGGGCCACAATGAGCAGTTCTTC
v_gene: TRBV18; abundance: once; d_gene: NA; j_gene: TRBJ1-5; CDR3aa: CASSPAGVDNQPQHF; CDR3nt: TGTGCCAGCTCACCGGCCGGGGTGGACAATCAGCCCCAGCATTTT
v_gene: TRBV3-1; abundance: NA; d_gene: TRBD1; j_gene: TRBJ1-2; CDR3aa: CASSKGTGDYGYTF; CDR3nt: TGTGCCAGCAGCAAAGGGACAGGCGACTATGGCTACACCTTC
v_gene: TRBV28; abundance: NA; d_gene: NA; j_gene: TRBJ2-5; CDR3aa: CASTSPGRKQETQYF; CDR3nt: TGTGCCAGCACCTCCCCGGGGCGCAAACAAGAGACCCAGTACTTC
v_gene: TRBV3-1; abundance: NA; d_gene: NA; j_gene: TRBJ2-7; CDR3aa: CASISSTYEQYF; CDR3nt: TGTGCCAGCATCTCCTCGACCTACGAGCAGTACTTC
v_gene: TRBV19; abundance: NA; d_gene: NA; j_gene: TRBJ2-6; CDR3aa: CASSMGGSWANVLTF; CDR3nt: TGTGCCAGTAGTATGGGCGGTTCGTGGGCCAACGTCCTGACTTTC
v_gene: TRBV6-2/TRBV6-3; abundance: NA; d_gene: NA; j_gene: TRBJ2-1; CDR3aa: CASSVPDSSYNEQFF; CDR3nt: TGTGCCAGCAGCGTTCCGGACAGCTCCTACAATGAGCAGTTCTTC
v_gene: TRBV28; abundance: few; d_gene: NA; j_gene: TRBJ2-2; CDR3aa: CASSLGGTGELFF; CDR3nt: TGTGCCAGCAGTTTAGGGGGGACCGGGGAGCTGTTTTTT
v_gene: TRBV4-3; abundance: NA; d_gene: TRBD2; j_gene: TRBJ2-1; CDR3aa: CASSQDSLAGGSYNEQFF; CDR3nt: TGCGCCAGCAGCCAAGATAGCCTAGCGGGGGGGTCATACAATGAGCAGTTCTTC
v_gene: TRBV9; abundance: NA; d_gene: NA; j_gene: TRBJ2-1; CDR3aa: CASSVGVVQGLRIHNEQFF; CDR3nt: TGTGCCAGCAGCGTAGGGGTCGTACAGGGTCTTAGAATTCACAATGAGCAGTTCTTC
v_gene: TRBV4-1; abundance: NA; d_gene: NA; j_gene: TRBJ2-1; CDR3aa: CASSQDSGGARNEQFF; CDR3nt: TGCGCCAGCAGCCAAGACTCAGGGGGGGCCCGGAATGAGCAGTTCTTC